This T cell receptor (beta chain) was recorded in a study of fetal regulatory T cell absence and autoimmunity (TCRdb year 2017). In the study overall: The IPEX patients showed exocrine pancreas autoimmunity in the absence of clinical diabetes.

Amplification and barcoding of TCRbeta CDR3 regions were carried out by two-step multiplex PCR on the immunoSEQ human TCRbeta survey platform. Illumina instruments were used to sequence the libraries, and IgH from the same samples was sequenced in parallel. Turning to the authors' computational methods: Raw reads were filtered against IMGT V, D, J definitions and binned by a nearest-neighbor algorithm to remove PCR and sequencing errors. Clones were defined as identical nucleotide sequences, and differential abundance between tissues was assessed by per-clone Fisher exact tests with a pFDR threshold of p<0.01. Clones whose frequencies were too low for statistical inference were excluded by a minimum inclusion filter of 10 in either sample. The immunoSEQ Analyzer was used for pairwise clonal comparisons, while IMGT tools were used to assess gene family usage. TCRdb provides this immuneACCESS table in a form limited to in-frame rearrangements. Some clones are lacking; in checked studies, under half of them reflect an unresolved V gene, and why the rest are absent is not known. V, J and clone size reflect that table, while D and trimming were determined from the DNA. The sample table shows 95,000 to 100,000 clones, and around 72% are seen once. The ten biggest clones cover about 2.1% of the sample.

Repertoire sequencing was done on genomic DNA taken from frozen pancreas tissue. Genomic DNA, about 2-3.2 ug, was extracted from umbilical cord blood or frozen pancreas using the DNeasy Blood and Tissue Kit. Trimming takes 1 base from V and 8 bases from J, and the germline ends sit 12 bases apart. The germline V gene specifies SGHRS as CDR1 and YFSETQ as CDR2. The CDR3 goes from the cysteine to the phenylalanine over 13 residues. Only CDR3 DNA remains: 39 bases, in frame from the first base. A word on this clone: The antigen it recognizes is unknown. There are no base qualities to consult, and no much larger clone falls within one base.

On the study overall, not on this receptor specifically: TRB gene family usage was found to be broadly similar between cord blood and pancreas and to resemble published neonatal and adult repertoires. The oligoclonal enrichment was interpreted as supporting antigen-driven autoimmunity in the pancreas before birth in IPEX syndrome. Compared with cord blood, the pancreas TCR compartment showed significant oligoclonal enrichment, and some top clones were enriched more than 85-fold.

The rearrangement joined TRBV5-1 to TRBJ1-2, with the D segment identity uncertain. The sequence was obtained from a male donor with IPEX syndrome. Sequencing was carried out using pancreas tissue. The nucleotide sequence reads as follows: TGCGCCAGCAGCTTGAGGTCCGCTTGGGGCTACACCTTC. Protein translation: CASSLRSAWGYTF.